The 5 T cell receptor beta chains below come from one sample, sequenced in a study of blood T cell repertoires in COVID-19. The repertoire was sequenced with immunoSEQ multiplex PCR; TCRdb's copy has only in-frame clones and lacks some. The sample holds 55,000 to 80,000 clones, over 60% seen once. Sequencing used peripheral blood. These receptor sequences come from a human donor in a cohort sampled during active COVID-19.

The J gene is TRBJ2-2, the V gene TRBV5-1, with 9 bases lining up with TRBD1. The CDR3 consists of 15 residues. V dropped 2 bases and J dropped 8; count of bases not matched to a gene: 7. Germline V gene data show CDR1 as SGHRS and CDR2 as YFSETQ. CDR3 DNA: TGCGCCAGCAGCTTTGGACAGGGGTCCGTGGGGGAGCTGTTTTTT. Translated, it gives CASSFGQGSVGELFF.

This rearrangement joins TRBV15 to TRBJ2-1; maybe TRBD2 (6 bases). Trimming stripped 0 bases from V and 6 bases from J, with 15 bases between. This CDR3 contains 16 residues. From germline, CDR1 is LNHNV and CDR2 YYDKDF (reference sequence). The CDR3 nucleotides read TGTGCCACCAGCAGAGAGGGAATGGCGGGGTCCAATGAGCAGTTCTTC. Protein product: CATSREGMAGSNEQFF. Based on the CDR3 plus reference TRBV15 and TRBJ2-1, the full variable domain is DAMVIQNPRYQVTQFGKPVTLSCSQTLNHNVMYWYQQKSSQAPKLLFHYYDKDFNNEADTPDNFQSRRPNTSFCFLDIRSPGLGDTAMYLCATSREGMAGSNEQFFGPGTRLTVL.

This clone showed up just a few times. The rearrangement links TRBV6-5 to TRBJ2-7, with D perhaps matching TRBD1 (6 bases). CDR3 size: 15 residues. Germline V lookup: CDR1 MNHEY, CDR2 SVGAGI. V was pared by 6 bases and J by 1 base, with 16 bases between. The CDR3 nucleotides read TGTGCCAGCAGGCGGTCGGTAGGGGGTTCCTACGAGCAGTACTTC. Protein sequence: CASRRSVGGSYEQYF.

This clone occurred a few times. The rearrangement links TRBV5-1 to TRBJ1-6; TRBD1 might be the D (6 bases). V lost 0 bases and J lost 13, with 17 bases in between. Per the germline V gene, CDR1 is SGHRS and CDR2 is YFSETQ. The CDR3 runs to 15 residues. In DNA, the CDR3 is TGCGCCAGCAGCTTGGTCAGCAGGGGCGTAAGGCCCCTCCACTTT. This encodes CASSLVSRGVRPLHF.

This clone has just a few counts. The CDR3 DNA sequence: TGTGCCACCAGCAAAGACGCGGGACCGCTTGGTGGCTACACCTTC. Its protein is CATSKDAGPLGGYTF. The gene calls are TRBV15 and TRBJ1-2; D might be TRBD1 (5 bases). Trimming removed 4 bases at V and 7 bases at J, with 19 bases between. Germline V CDR1 and CDR2: LNHNV, YYDKDF (reference sequence). There are 15 residues in the CDR3.